These T cell receptor beta chains were read from a single sample in a study of cytomegalovirus exposure and HLA in healthy donors. The data were produced by immunoSEQ multiplex PCR, yet TCRdb's version contains in-frame clones alone and is incomplete. The sample lists 150,000 to 200,000 clones, over 70% seen once, with 5% to 7% in the top ten. The sequencing sample was made of PBMCs. Every receptor here comes from a middle-aged man in good health and CMV-seronegative. CDR3s include the opening cysteine and the closing phenylalanine or tryptophan. Each record gives: V gene, clone size, D gene, J gene, CDR3 protein, CDR3 DNA. The D gene is left open where the match is weak. The size of a clone is reported for some rows only, either as once, few or many, or as a class for expanded clones.

TRBV15	-	TRBD1	TRBJ2-7	CATSSPSYRGPVEQYF	TGTGCCACCAGCAGTCCTTCCTACAGGGGCCCGGTGGAGCAGTACTTC
TRBV7-8	-	TRBD1	TRBJ1-2	CASSLYRGIGGYTF	TGTGCCAGCAGCCTTTACAGGGGAATAGGTGGCTACACCTTC
TRBV29-1	-	TRBD1	TRBJ2-5	CSAPTGGDLVGGTQYF	TGCAGCGCGCCGACAGGGGGCGATTTGGTAGGGGGGACCCAGTACTTC
TRBV5-6	-	-	TRBJ1-2	CASSANRVGSYGYTF	TGTGCCAGCAGCGCAAACAGGGTAGGAAGCTATGGCTACACCTTC
TRBV30	-	TRBD1	TRBJ2-3	CAWSPGTGEDTQYF	TGTGCCTGGAGTCCCGGGACAGGGGAAGATACGCAGTATTTT
TRBV7-8	-	TRBD1	TRBJ2-4	CASFRDRVVAKNIQYF	TGTGCCAGCTTCCGGGACAGGGTCGTAGCCAAAAACATTCAGTACTTC
TRBV29-1	-	-	TRBJ1-1	CSVAGENSNWNTEAFF	TGCAGCGTTGCCGGGGAGAACTCCAACTGGAACACTGAAGCTTTCTTT
TRBV5-5	-	-	TRBJ1-1	CASSPGTEAFF	TGTGCCAGCAGCCCGGGCACTGAAGCTTTCTTT
TRBV18	few	-	TRBJ1-1	CASSPDEGFRDTEAFF	TGTGCCAGCTCACCGGATGAGGGATTCAGAGACACTGAAGCTTTCTTT
TRBV10-1	-	-	TRBJ1-1	CASRAGMNTEAFF	TGCGCCAGCAGAGCCGGGATGAACACTGAAGCTTTCTTT
TRBV6-4	-	TRBD2	TRBJ2-7	CASSDSWEGVRYEQYF	TGTGCCAGCAGTGACTCTTGGGAGGGAGTACGGTACGAGCAGTACTTC
TRBV18	-	TRBD2	TRBJ2-7	CASSLTSGGDYEQYF	TGTGCCAGCTCCCTTACTAGCGGGGGGGACTACGAGCAGTACTTC